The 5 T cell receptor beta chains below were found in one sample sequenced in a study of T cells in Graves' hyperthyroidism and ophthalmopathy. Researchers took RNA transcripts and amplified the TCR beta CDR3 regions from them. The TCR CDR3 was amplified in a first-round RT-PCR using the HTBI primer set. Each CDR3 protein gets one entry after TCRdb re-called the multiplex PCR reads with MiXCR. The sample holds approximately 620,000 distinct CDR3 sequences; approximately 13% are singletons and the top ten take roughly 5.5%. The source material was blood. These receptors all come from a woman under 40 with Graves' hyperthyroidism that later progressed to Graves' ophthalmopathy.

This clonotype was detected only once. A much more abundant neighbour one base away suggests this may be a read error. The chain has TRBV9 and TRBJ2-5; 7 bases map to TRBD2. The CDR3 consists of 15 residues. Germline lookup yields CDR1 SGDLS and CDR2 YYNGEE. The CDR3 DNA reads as TGTGCCAACAGCCAAAGCGGGAAGGGATTTGGGACCCAGTACTTC. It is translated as CANSQSGKGFGTQYF. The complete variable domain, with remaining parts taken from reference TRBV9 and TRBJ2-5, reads DSGVTQTPKHLITATGQRVTLRCSPRSGDLSVYWYQQSLDQGLQFLIQYYNGEERAKGNILERFSAQQFPDLHSELNLSSLELGDSALYFCANSQSGKGFGTQYFGPGTRLLVL.

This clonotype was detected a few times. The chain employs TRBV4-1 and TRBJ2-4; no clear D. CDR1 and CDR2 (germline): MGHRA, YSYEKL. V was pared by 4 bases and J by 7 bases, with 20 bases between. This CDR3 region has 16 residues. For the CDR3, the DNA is TGCGCCAGCAGCCTTGTTCCCGAGAGTTTGACGAACATTCAGTACTTC. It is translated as CASSLVPESLTNIQYF.

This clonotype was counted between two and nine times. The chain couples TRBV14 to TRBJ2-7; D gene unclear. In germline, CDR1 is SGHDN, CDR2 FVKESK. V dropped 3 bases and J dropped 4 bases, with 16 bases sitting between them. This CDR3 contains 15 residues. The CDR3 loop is CASSQPHKLDYEQYF. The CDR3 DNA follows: TGTGCCAGCAGCCAGCCACACAAGCTAGATTACGAGCAGTACTTC.

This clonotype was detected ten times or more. CDR3: CASSPSGGESSYEQYF. CDR3 sequence (DNA): TGTGCCAGCAGTCCCAGCGGGGGGGAGAGCTCCTACGAGCAGTACTTC. The chain carries TRBV27 and TRBJ2-7; TRBD2 aligns across 10 bases. This CDR3 region has 16 residues. Germline V gene data show CDR1 as MNHEY and CDR2 as SMNVEV (reference sequence). With 5 bases clipped from V and 0 bases from J, the junction kept 7 bases outside the gene matches.

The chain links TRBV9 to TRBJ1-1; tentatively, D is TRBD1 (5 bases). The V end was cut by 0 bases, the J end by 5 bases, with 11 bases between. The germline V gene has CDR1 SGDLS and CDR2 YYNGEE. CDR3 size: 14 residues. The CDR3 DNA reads TGTGCCAGCAGCGTAGTGGGGCAGGAGACTGAAGCTTTCTTT. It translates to CASSVVGQETEAFF.